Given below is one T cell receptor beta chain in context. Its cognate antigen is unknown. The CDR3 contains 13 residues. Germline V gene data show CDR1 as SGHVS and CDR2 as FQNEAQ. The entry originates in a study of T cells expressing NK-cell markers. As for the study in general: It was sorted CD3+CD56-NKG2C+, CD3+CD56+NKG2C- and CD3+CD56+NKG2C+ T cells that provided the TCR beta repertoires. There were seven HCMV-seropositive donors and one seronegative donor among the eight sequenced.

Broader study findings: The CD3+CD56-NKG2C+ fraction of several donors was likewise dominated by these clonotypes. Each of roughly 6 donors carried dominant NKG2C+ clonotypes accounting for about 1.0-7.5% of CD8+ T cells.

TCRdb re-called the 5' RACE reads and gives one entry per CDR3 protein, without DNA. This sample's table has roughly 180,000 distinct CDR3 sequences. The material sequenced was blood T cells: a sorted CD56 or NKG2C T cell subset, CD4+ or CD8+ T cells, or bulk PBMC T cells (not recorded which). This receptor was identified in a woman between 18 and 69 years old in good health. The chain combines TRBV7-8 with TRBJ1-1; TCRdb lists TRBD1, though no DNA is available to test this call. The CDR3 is CASSLGHLTEAFF.